This entry lists 19 T cell receptor beta chains sequenced from one sample in a study of shared clonotypes between healthy human individuals (TCRdb year 2020). Libraries were prepared through the immunoSEQ multiplex PCR assay. What TCRdb holds here is the immuneACCESS table cut down to in-frame rearrangements. Part of the clones is not present; checked against another copy, under half of the missing clones reflect an unresolved V gene, and the others are unexplained. The sample records under 1,100,000 clones, 60% to 80% of which are singletons. The biggest ten clones account for over 1.3% of the sample. Source material: memory CD4+ T cells sorted from blood. This sample's cell subset or site label indicates: CD45RA-negative fraction. Every receptor here comes from a man aged 18 to 30 in good health.

The chain is built from TRBV7-4 and TRBJ1-5; D uncertain. V gave up 7 bases and J gave up 3 bases, with 10 bases separating them. The CDR3 runs to 13 residues. The germline gives CDR1 SGHVT, CDR2 SQSDAQ. The CDR3 sequence: CASNQEINQPQHF. CDR3 nucleotide sequence: TGTGCCAGCAACCAGGAGATCAATCAGCCCCAGCATTTT.

The chain employs TRBV2 and TRBJ2-3; D may correspond to TRBD1 or TRBD2 (5 bases each). Germline V lookup: CDR1 SNHLY, CDR2 FYNNEI. The CDR3 loop spans 15 amino acids. Trimming stripped 7 bases from V and 4 bases from J, with 18 bases between. CDR3 DNA sequence: TGTGCCAGCAAATATTCCGCAGGGAGCGCAGATACGCAGTATTTT. Translated: CASKYSAGSADTQYF.

The rearrangement uses TRBV5-1 and TRBJ1-3; D is perhaps TRBD1 (6 bases). V was trimmed by 3 bases and J by 4 bases, leaving 11 bases between them. The V gene's germline CDR1 is SGHRS and CDR2 YFSETQ. The CDR3 is 14 residues long. CDR3 DNA sequence: TGCGCCAGCAGCTCCAGGGGTGACGGAAACACCATATATTTT. It is translated as CASSSRGDGNTIYF.

The chain carries TRBV5-1 and TRBJ2-7; D not certain. The CDR3 has 17 residues. Trimming pared 0 bases from V and 2 bases from J, leaving 18 bases between. Germline values: CDR1 SGHRS, CDR2 YFSETQ. CDR3 amino acids: CASSLEPSLYTAYEQYF. CDR3 nucleotide sequence: TGCGCCAGCAGCTTGGAACCGAGTTTGTATACTGCCTACGAGCAGTACTTC. Drawing the rest from reference TRBV5-1 and TRBJ2-7, the complete variable domain is KAGVTQTPRYLIKTRGQQVTLSCSPISGHRSVSWYQQTPGQGLQFLFEYFSETQRNKGNFPGRFSGRQFSNSRSEMNVSTLELGDSALYLCASSLEPSLYTAYEQYFGPGTRLTVT.

This chain links TRBV19 with TRBJ2-6; D uncertain. The CDR3 has 15 amino acids. Germline V CDR1 and CDR2: LNHDA, SQIVND (reference sequence). Trimming left V 3 bases short and J 4 bases short, with 10 bases between. The CDR3 nucleotides are TGTGCCAGTAGTATTAGCCGCGGAGGGGCCAACGTCCTGACTTTC. Its protein product is CASSISRGGANVLTF.

This chain links TRBV7-2 with TRBJ2-1, with no clear D. The CDR3 length is 12 residues. Looked up from germline, CDR1 is SGHTA and CDR2 is FQGNSA. V lost 1 base and J lost 12, with 10 bases in between. The CDR3 region is CASSLDPQVQFF. DNA of the CDR3: TGTGCCAGCAGCTTAGACCCCCAGGTGCAGTTCTTC. The full variable domain, in which reference TRBV7-2 and TRBJ2-1 provide the parts outside the CDR3, is GAGVSQSPSNKVTEKGKDVELRCDPISGHTALYWYRQSLGQGLEFLIYFQGNSAPDKSGLPSDRFSAERTGGSVSTLTIQRTQQEDSAVYLCASSLDPQVQFFGPGTRLTVL.

The chain joins TRBV10-1 to TRBJ2-3; weak D call: TRBD2 (5 bases). This CDR3 is built from 16 residues. Germline assignment: CDR1 WNHNN and CDR2 SYGVQD (reference sequence). V was trimmed by 1 base and J by 4 bases, leaving 15 bases between them. This CDR3 is CASSEFATTGADTQYF. CDR3 nucleotides: TGCGCCAGCAGTGAGTTCGCGACAACCGGGGCAGATACGCAGTATTTT.

This chain connects TRBV5-1 to TRBJ2-1, with D possibly being TRBD2 (6 bases). CDR3 size: 15 residues. V was clipped by 1 base and J by 4 bases, with 12 bases between them. The V gene's germline CDR1 is SGHRS and CDR2 YFSETQ. The CDR3 DNA follows: TGCGCCAGCAGCTTGATAGGAGGGAGTTACAATGAGCAGTTCTTC. Translating it yields CASSLIGGSYNEQFF.

The CDR3 region is CASSLLGQGASETQYF. CDR3 DNA: TGTGCCAGCAGCTTACTTGGACAGGGGGCTTCAGAGACCCAGTACTTC. The V gene is TRBV7-6, the J gene TRBJ2-5; 11 positions match TRBD1. The CDR3 length is 16 residues. Germline loops: CDR1 SGHVS, CDR2 FNYEAQ. J was trimmed by 4 bases and V by 2 bases; bases with no gene match: 6.

The rearrangement joins TRBV25-1 to TRBJ2-7; D gene ambiguous. The germline V gene encodes CDR1 MGHDK and CDR2 SYGVNS. The CDR3 consists of 12 residues. The V and J ends lost 1 base and 12 bases respectively, with 13 bases between them. CDR3 DNA sequence: TGTGCCAGCAGTGAATCCACATACGTGCGGTACTTC. Translated, it gives CASSESTYVRYF.

The rearrangement links TRBV5-1 to TRBJ2-2, with unresolved D. The V and J ends lost 4 bases and 1 base respectively, with 11 bases between them. From germline, CDR1 is SGHRS and CDR2 YFSETQ. The CDR3 loop spans 15 amino acids. The CDR3, as DNA: TGCGCCAGCAGCCCCCGTGTCGGGAACACCGGGGAGCTGTTTTTT. The encoded protein is CASSPRVGNTGELFF.

Regarding this clone: A far larger clone lies a single base away; this is likely a read error. The identical CDR3 is also encoded by other nucleotide sequences in the sample. The genes are TRBV7-9 and TRBJ1-1, with D possibly being TRBD1 (5 bases). Trimming removed 9 bases at V and 1 base at J, with 18 bases between. The CDR3 has 15 residues. CDR1 SEHNR and CDR2 FQNEAQ come from the germline V gene (reference sequence). The DNA of the CDR3 is TGTGCCAGTAGCCCGGGACCTGGATGGAACACTGAAGCTTTCTTT. It yields the protein CASSPGPGWNTEAFF.

The chain uses TRBV27 and TRBJ2-5; unclear D gene. The germline V gene encodes CDR1 MNHEY and CDR2 SMNVEV (reference sequence). V was trimmed by 3 bases and J by 4 bases, leaving 21 bases between them. The CDR3 is 17 residues long. DNA for the CDR3: TGTGCCAGCAGTTTTACTTCAACCGGCCTGAAGGCAGAGACCCAGTACTTC. This gives the protein CASSFTSTGLKAETQYF.

This clone was seen a few times. The chain couples TRBV23-1 to TRBJ1-6; 10 nucleotides match TRBD1. TRBV23-1 is designated an ORF whose function remains uncertain. The V gene end was trimmed by 7 bases and the J gene end by 7 bases; junction bases not matched to a gene: 13. This CDR3 has 17 amino acids. This CDR3 reads CASTNRGAGQGNSPLHF. Here the CDR3 DNA reads TGCGCCAGCACTAATAGGGGAGCGGGACAGGGGAATTCACCCCTCCACTTT.

J is TRBJ1-5 and V is TRBV6-7, with D possibly matching TRBD1 (6 bases). TRBV6-7 carries the ORF label, with uncertain function. V lost 0 bases and J 0 bases, leaving 24 bases between the germline ends. This CDR3 has 21 amino acids. CDR3 bases: TGTGCCAGCAGTTACTCGAGAAATCTCGGTGACAGGCAATATAGCAATCAGCCCCAGCATTTT. Protein product: CASSYSRNLGDRQYSNQPQHF.

The genes are TRBV5-1 and TRBJ2-7, with a weak D call TRBD2 (5 bases). Trimming pared 2 bases from V and 4 bases from J, leaving 13 bases between. The CDR3 loop spans 14 amino acids. Germline CDR1 is SGHRS and CDR2 is YFSETQ. In nucleotides, the CDR3 is TGCGCCAGCAGCTTACTAGTAAACGGATACGAGCAGTACTTC. It is translated as CASSLLVNGYEQYF.

This chain links TRBV10-3 with TRBJ1-1, with D unclear. This CDR3 is 12 amino acids long. V was pared by 6 bases and J by 2 bases, with 7 bases between. Germline CDR1 reads ENHRY; CDR2 reads SYGVKD. In DNA form, the CDR3 reads TGTGCCATCAGCGGATCAAACACTGAAGCTTTCTTT. This encodes CAISGSNTEAFF.

Regarding this clone: This sample includes further DNA sequences coding for the same CDR3. The V and J genes are TRBV11-2 and TRBJ1-1; D gene uncertain. V lost 1 base and J 1 base, leaving 7 bases between the germline ends. CDR3 length equals 14 residues. Germline loops: CDR1 SGHAT, CDR2 FQNNGV. In DNA, the CDR3 is TGTGCCAGCAGCTTAGTCCGGGGGAACACTGAAGCTTTCTTT. Translated, it gives CASSLVRGNTEAFF.

V is TRBV19 and J is TRBJ2-1, with 10 bases matching TRBD2. Germline V gene lookup returns CDR1 LNHDA and CDR2 SQIVND (reference sequence). The CDR3 totals 17 residues. V dropped 0 bases and J dropped 1; count of bases not matched to a gene: 3. CDR3 in DNA: TGTGCCAGTAGTATAGATCCACTAGCGGGGTCCTACAATGAGCAGTTCTTC. Its protein is CASSIDPLAGSYNEQFF.